A selection of T cell receptor beta chains follows, all from one sample in a study of blood T cell repertoires in COVID-19. Here immunoSEQ multiplex PCR was the method, and the copy in TCRdb shows in-frame clones only, minus some. The data hold around 73,000 clones, with over 75% observed a single time. What was sequenced was peripheral blood. The origin of the receptors is a woman aged 55-69 years with acute or convalescent COVID-19. CDR3s include the opening cysteine and the closing phenylalanine or tryptophan. The D gene is left open where the match is weak. Rows may omit the clone size; those that give it use once, few, many or a size class.

D gene	J gene	clone size	V gene	CDR3 protein	CDR3 DNA
-	TRBJ1-4	-	TRBV12-5	CASGSREAGEKLFF	TGTGCTAGTGGTTCCCGGGAGGCTGGGGAAAAACTGTTTTTT
TRBD2	TRBJ2-3	-	TRBV7-3	CASSSLSGGADTQYF	TGTGCCAGCAGCTCCCTCAGCGGGGGGGCGGATACGCAGTATTTT
-	TRBJ2-2	-	TRBV7-9	CASSRDRNTGELFF	TGTGCCAGCAGCCGAGACAGGAACACCGGGGAGCTGTTTTTT
TRBD1	TRBJ2-1	few	TRBV7-8	CASVPQGTGRNEQFF	TGTGCCAGCGTCCCACAGGGGACCGGGCGGAATGAGCAGTTCTTC
TRBD1	TRBJ1-1	-	TRBV30	CAWSLGTANTEAFF	TGTGCCTGGAGTTTGGGGACAGCTAACACTGAAGCTTTCTTT
TRBD1	TRBJ2-5	-	TRBV6-5	CASRDRGYLETQYF	TGTGCCAGCCGGGACAGGGGGTACTTAGAGACCCAGTACTTC
-	TRBJ1-1	-	TRBV7-2	CASSPPGGTLNTEAFF	TGTGCCAGCAGCCCCCCCGGGGGTACCTTAAACACTGAAGCTTTCTTT
TRBD1	TRBJ1-2	-	TRBV5-4	CASGTVYNYGYTF	TGTGCCAGCGGGACAGTATACAACTATGGCTACACCTTC
TRBD2	TRBJ2-7	once	TRBV30	CATSAGLADEQYF	TGTGCCACCTCCGCGGGGCTAGCGGACGAGCAGTACTTC
-	TRBJ1-6	-	TRBV19	CASSIHTGKGSPLHF	TGTGCCAGTAGTATTCACACAGGGAAAGGTTCACCCCTCCACTTT
-	TRBJ1-6	-	TRBV2	CATGREGYNSPLHF	TGTGCCACCGGCAGGGAGGGCTATAATTCACCCCTCCACTTT
-	TRBJ2-2	-	TRBV4-2	CASSQPRATGDGELFF	TGTGCCAGCAGCCAACCCCGCGCAACGGGTGACGGGGAGCTGTTTTTT
TRBD1	TRBJ1-1	-	TRBV5-5	CASSLVLHNRGQGAEAFF	TGTGCCAGCAGCTTGGTATTACACAATAGGGGACAGGGGGCTGAAGCTTTCTTT
-	TRBJ1-2	-	TRBV9	CASSVGPQDGYTF	TGTGCCAGCAGCGTAGGACCCCAGGATGGCTACACCTTC
-	TRBJ1-1	-	TRBV6-5	CASPGQTMNTEAFF	TGTGCCAGCCCGGGCCAGACTATGAACACTGAAGCTTTCTTT
-	TRBJ2-1	-	TRBV5-6	CASSLDQGLYNEQFF	TGTGCCAGCAGCTTGGATCAGGGTCTCTACAATGAGCAGTTCTTC
-	TRBJ1-2	-	TRBV7-8	CASSLLSGQSLHYGYTF	TGTGCCAGCAGCTTATTATCCGGACAGTCTTTGCACTATGGCTACACCTTC
TRBD2	TRBJ2-7	-	TRBV5-4	CASSPRGLAASYEQYF	TGTGCCAGCAGCCCCCGAGGGCTAGCGGCCTCCTACGAGCAGTACTTC
-	TRBJ1-5	-	TRBV19	CASSVRLSNQPQHF	TGTGCCAGTAGTGTCAGACTCAGCAATCAGCCCCAGCATTTT
TRBD1	TRBJ1-2	-	TRBV2	CASSAGQGDYGYTF	TGTGCCAGCAGTGCCGGACAGGGTGACTATGGCTACACCTTC
TRBD2	TRBJ2-5	-	TRBV25-1	CASRASGGGETQYF	TGTGCCAGCAGAGCTAGCGGGGGCGGAGAGACCCAGTACTTC
TRBD1	TRBJ1-5	-	TRBV19	CASSIDDRGTSNQPQHF	TGTGCCAGTAGTATAGACGACAGGGGGACAAGCAATCAGCCCCAGCATTTT
-	TRBJ1-1	-	TRBV30	CAWSVSRYTEAFF	TGTGCCTGGAGTGTTAGTCGGTACACTGAAGCTTTCTTT
-	TRBJ2-2	-	TRBV6-4	CASSEGGTNTGELFF	TGTGCCAGCAGTGAAGGCGGGACGAACACCGGGGAGCTGTTTTTT
-	TRBJ2-5	once	TRBV18	CASSFRQRETQYF	TGTGCCAGCTCCTTCAGACAGAGAGAGACCCAGTACTTC
-	TRBJ2-2	-	TRBV7-7	CASSLSGTNTGELFF	TGTGCTAGCAGCTTATCCGGGACGAACACCGGGGAGCTGTTTTTT
-	TRBJ1-5	-	TRBV21-1	CASSKEQGTDQPQHF	TGTGCCAGCAGCAAAGAACAGGGGACGGATCAGCCCCAGCATTTT
TRBD1	TRBJ2-5	-	TRBV5-1	CASSFGQGVGETQYF	TGCGCCAGCAGCTTCGGTCAGGGGGTTGGAGAGACCCAGTACTTC
TRBD2	TRBJ2-1	few	TRBV5-1	CASSLVRGPALAGGNEQFF	TGCGCCAGCAGCTTGGTACGCGGTCCCGCACTAGCGGGGGGAAATGAGCAGTTCTTC
-	TRBJ1-5	-	TRBV2	CASSEKGRETRGGPQHF	TGTGCCAGCAGTGAAAAGGGTAGGGAGACTAGGGGAGGGCCCCAGCATTTT
-	TRBJ1-1	-	TRBV9	CASSVGGSAAMNTEAFF	TGTGCCAGCAGCGTCGGGGGATCAGCGGCCATGAACACTGAAGCTTTCTTT
TRBD1	TRBJ2-7	-	TRBV27	CASSYRQGFTYEQYF	TGTGCCAGCAGTTACCGACAGGGCTTCACCTACGAGCAGTACTTC
TRBD2	TRBJ2-1	few	TRBV5-6	CASSLGTSGSWGEQFF	TGTGCCAGCAGCTTGGGGACTAGCGGGAGCTGGGGTGAGCAGTTCTTC
TRBD2	TRBJ2-3	-	TRBV9	CASGTSRSTDTQYF	TGTGCCTCCGGGACTAGCCGAAGCACAGATACGCAGTATTTT
-	TRBJ1-5	-	TRBV6-5	CASSSTPGARQPQHF	TGTGCCAGCAGTTCCACGCCAGGGGCGCGTCAGCCCCAGCATTTT
TRBD1	TRBJ2-7	-	TRBV28	CASRLNRGLRYEQYF	TGTGCCAGCAGGCTAAACAGGGGGTTGCGGTACGAGCAGTACTTC
-	TRBJ2-5	-	TRBV2	CASSDRGSETQYF	TGTGCCAGCAGTGATAGGGGCTCGGAGACCCAGTACTTC
-	TRBJ2-7	-	TRBV28	CASSSPLSALHEQYF	TGTGCCAGCAGTTCCCCCTTGAGTGCCCTTCACGAGCAGTACTTC
-	TRBJ1-2	once	TRBV5-4	CASSGGGQWHGYTF	TGTGCCAGCAGCGGGGGCGGACAGTGGCACGGCTACACCTTC
-	TRBJ1-5	-	TRBV27	CASSAGPNQPQHF	TGTGCCAGCAGCGCAGGTCCCAATCAGCCCCAGCATTTT
-	TRBJ1-3	-	TRBV5-1	CASSSRTASSGNTIYF	TGCGCCAGCAGCTCCCGGACAGCCAGCTCTGGAAACACCATATATTTT
TRBD2	TRBJ2-2	-	TRBV2	CAKGTSGRNTGELFF	TGTGCCAAAGGGACTAGCGGGAGGAACACCGGGGAGCTGTTTTTT
TRBD1	TRBJ1-1	-	TRBV6-6	CASRGDRGLSTEAFF	TGTGCCAGCAGAGGGGACAGGGGGCTTTCGACTGAAGCTTTCTTT
TRBD1	TRBJ2-5	-	TRBV2	CASKTGLSETQYF	TGTGCCAGCAAGACAGGGCTATCGGAGACCCAGTACTTC